This is a list of T cell receptor beta chains from one sample in a study of blood T cells in healthy people across ages. TCRdb reprocessed the 5' RACE reads via MiXCR and lists one record per CDR3 protein. The top ten hold approximately 14% of the sample, which has over 950,000 distinct CDR3 sequences, approximately 38% seen once. The sequencing sample was made of blood. The receptors were sampled from a man aged 18 to 30 in good health. The CDR3 runs from the conserved cysteine through the conserved F or W. A D gene is named only where the DNA matches it firmly. Clone size is shown for a subset of rows, as once, few, many or a class of expanded clone.

TRBJ1-2	TRBV20-1	NA	NA	CSVSFSRGVYGYTF	TGCAGTGTTAGTTTCTCCCGAGGAGTGTATGGCTACACCTTC
TRBJ2-2	TRBV7-8	NA	NA	CASSSTLEGELFF	TGTGCCAGCAGCTCCACTCTGGAGGGGGAGCTGTTTTTT
TRBJ2-3	TRBV12-3/TRBV12-4	NA	TRBD2	CACSPPTSTSTDTQYF	TGTGCCTGCAGTCCGCCGACTAGCACAAGCACAGATACGCAGTATTTT
TRBJ2-1	TRBV12-3/TRBV12-4	few	NA	CASTSQFDNEQFF	TGTGCCAGCACCAGCCAATTTGACAATGAGCAGTTCTTC
TRBJ1-2	TRBV6-1	NA	TRBD1	CASSDNRDRGDYGYTF	TGTGCCAGCAGTGACAACCGGGACAGGGGGGACTATGGCTACACCTTC
TRBJ2-3	TRBV9	NA	NA	CASSVVGLGLPGTDTQYF	TGTGCCAGCAGCGTAGTGGGTTTGGGGCTGCCAGGCACAGATACGCAGTATTTT
TRBJ2-5	TRBV7-8	many	TRBD2	CASSPDAGEETQYF	TGTGCCAGCAGCCCGGACGCGGGGGAGGAGACCCAGTACTTC
TRBJ2-3	TRBV12-3/TRBV12-4	many	NA	CASSLGDTVTDTQYF	TGTGCCAGCAGTTTAGGTGATACCGTTACAGATACGCAGTATTTT
TRBJ2-5	TRBV14	NA	NA	CASSRIARKETQYF	TGTGCCAGCAGCCGCATAGCGCGAAAAGAGACCCAGTACTTC
TRBJ2-3	TRBV5-1	NA	NA	CASSLVAVGGTDTQYF	TGCGCCAGCAGCTTGGTAGCCGTGGGCGGCACAGATACGCAGTATTTT
TRBJ2-7	TRBV25-1	NA	TRBD2	CASSESGGEQYF	TGTGCCAGCAGTGAATCGGGAGGGGAGCAGTACTTC
TRBJ2-5	TRBV12-3/TRBV12-4	NA	NA	CASSLVSTETQYF	TGTGCCAGCAGTTTAGTGAGCACAGAGACCCAGTACTTC
TRBJ2-7	TRBV29-1	few	NA	CSVTFGEGEQYF	TGCAGCGTTACCTTCGGCGAGGGCGAGCAGTACTTC
TRBJ2-3	TRBV4-2	NA	NA	CASSQDISDTQYF	TGTGCCAGCAGCCAAGATATCTCAGATACGCAGTATTTT
TRBJ1-2	TRBV9	NA	NA	CASSVGALGGNYGYTF	TGTGCCAGCAGCGTAGGGGCCTTGGGAGGTAACTATGGCTACACCTTC
TRBJ1-3	TRBV20-1	NA	TRBD1	CSARDRGQGWSGNTIYF	TGCAGTGCTAGAGATCGGGGACAGGGGTGGTCTGGAAACACCATATATTTT
TRBJ2-1	TRBV7-6	few	TRBD1	CASSLAPRDRVVMNEQFF	TGTGCCAGCAGCTTAGCGCCTAGGGACAGGGTAGTTATGAATGAGCAGTTCTTC
TRBJ1-4	TRBV5-1	NA	NA	CASSPDPATNEKLFF	TGCGCCAGCAGCCCAGATCCCGCAACTAATGAAAAACTGTTTTTT
TRBJ2-5	TRBV2	NA	NA	CVSSEVSKRETQYF	TGTGTCAGCAGTGAGGTATCCAAACGAGAGACCCAGTACTTC
TRBJ1-4	TRBV27	NA	TRBD1	CASSEAGGFTNEKLFF	TGTGCCAGCAGTGAAGCAGGGGGCTTTACTAATGAAAAACTGTTTTTT
TRBJ1-5	TRBV6-5	few	NA	CASSYSAGGPNQPQHF	TGTGCCAGCAGTTACAGTGCTGGGGGCCCGAATCAGCCCCAGCATTTT
TRBJ1-2	TRBV9	NA	NA	CASSVAPMVGRANYGYTF	TGTGCCAGCAGCGTAGCTCCAATGGTCGGAAGAGCTAACTATGGCTACACCTTC